This record concerns one T cell receptor beta chain sequence. PCR employed 60 Vbeta and 13 Jbeta primers. The data were produced by immunoSEQ multiplex PCR, yet TCRdb's version contains in-frame clones alone and is incomplete. The table has 120,000 to 150,000 clones, over 60% seen once; the top ten hold around 1.5%. V lost 5 bases to trimming and J lost 1 base, with 11 bases between them. This CDR3 is 14 amino acids long. From germline, CDR1 is SGHRS and CDR2 YFSETQ. The data derive from a study of cytomegalovirus exposure and HLA in healthy donors. Sequencing was done on a sample of PBMCs. The chain combines TRBV5-1 with TRBJ2-3; tentatively, D is TRBD2 (6 bases). The sequence was obtained from a female donor in good health and CMV-seronegative. The CDR3 is CASRPASGTDTQYF. In DNA, the CDR3 is TGCGCCAGCAGACCGGCTAGCGGCACAGATACGCAGTATTTT.